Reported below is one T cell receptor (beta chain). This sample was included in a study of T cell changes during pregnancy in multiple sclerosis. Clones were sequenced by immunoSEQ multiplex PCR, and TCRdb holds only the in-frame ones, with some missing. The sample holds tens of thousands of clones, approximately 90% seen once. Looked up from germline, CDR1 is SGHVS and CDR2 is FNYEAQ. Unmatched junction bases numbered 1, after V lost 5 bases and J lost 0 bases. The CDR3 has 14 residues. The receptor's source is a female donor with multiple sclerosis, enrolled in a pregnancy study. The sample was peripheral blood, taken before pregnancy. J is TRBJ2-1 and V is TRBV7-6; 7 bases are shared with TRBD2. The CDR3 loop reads CASSRGSSYNEQFF. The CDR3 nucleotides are TGTGCCAGCAGCCGCGGGAGCTCCTACAATGAGCAGTTCTTC.